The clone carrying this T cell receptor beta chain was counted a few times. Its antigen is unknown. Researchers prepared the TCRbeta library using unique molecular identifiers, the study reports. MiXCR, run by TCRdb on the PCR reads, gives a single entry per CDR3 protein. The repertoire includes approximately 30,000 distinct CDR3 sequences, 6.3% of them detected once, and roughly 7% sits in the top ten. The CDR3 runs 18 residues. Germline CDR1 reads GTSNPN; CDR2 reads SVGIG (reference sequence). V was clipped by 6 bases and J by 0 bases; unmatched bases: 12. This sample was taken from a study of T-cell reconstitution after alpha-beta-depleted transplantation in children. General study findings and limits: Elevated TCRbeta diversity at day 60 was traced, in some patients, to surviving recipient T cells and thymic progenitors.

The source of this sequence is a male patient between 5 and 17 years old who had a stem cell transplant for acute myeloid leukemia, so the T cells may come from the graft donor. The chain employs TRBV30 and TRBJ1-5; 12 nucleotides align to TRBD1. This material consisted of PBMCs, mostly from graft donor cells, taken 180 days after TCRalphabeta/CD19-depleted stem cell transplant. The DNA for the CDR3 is TGTGCCTGCAGCGGGACAGGGGGCGCAAAGTATAGCAATCAGCCCCAGCATTTT. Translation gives CACSGTGGAKYSNQPQHF.